This T cell receptor beta chain is drawn from a study of Ad26.COV2.S vaccination and SARS-CoV-2 variants. Study-level findings and limits: Overall T cell responses may have been underestimated by the analyses of TCR breadth and depth.

Using immunoSEQ multiplex PCR, the repertoire was profiled, and TCRdb retains in-frame clones only, with some absent. The sample shows about 400,000 clones, 75% to 90% of them seen only once. Treatment: roughly 18 received Ad26.COV2.S at low or high dose, single or two shots; roughly 5 received placebo; per-sample allocation not given. At day 63 after the first vaccine or placebo injection, samples were drawn. An Ad26 vector carrying the Wuhan-strain SARS-CoV-2 spike served as the vaccine. Trimming removed 4 bases from V and 4 bases from J, with 16 bases in between. The CDR3 is 16 residues long. Germline V gene sequence: CDR1 LGHDT, CDR2 YNNKEL (reference sequence). In regard to this clone: What it binds is not known.

The chain couples TRBV3-1 (or the pseudogene TRBV3-2) to TRBJ1-4; the D gene is possibly TRBD1 (6 bases). Sample: peripheral blood, taken in a trial of Ad26.COV2.S vaccine versus placebo. The origin of this receptor is a person between 18 and 65 years old who received the Ad26.COV2.S COVID-19 vaccine or a placebo. The CDR3 is CASSLASGTSNEKLFF. CDR3 nucleotide sequence: TGTGCCAGCAGCCTCGCCTCCGGGACAAGTAATGAAAAACTGTTTTTT.